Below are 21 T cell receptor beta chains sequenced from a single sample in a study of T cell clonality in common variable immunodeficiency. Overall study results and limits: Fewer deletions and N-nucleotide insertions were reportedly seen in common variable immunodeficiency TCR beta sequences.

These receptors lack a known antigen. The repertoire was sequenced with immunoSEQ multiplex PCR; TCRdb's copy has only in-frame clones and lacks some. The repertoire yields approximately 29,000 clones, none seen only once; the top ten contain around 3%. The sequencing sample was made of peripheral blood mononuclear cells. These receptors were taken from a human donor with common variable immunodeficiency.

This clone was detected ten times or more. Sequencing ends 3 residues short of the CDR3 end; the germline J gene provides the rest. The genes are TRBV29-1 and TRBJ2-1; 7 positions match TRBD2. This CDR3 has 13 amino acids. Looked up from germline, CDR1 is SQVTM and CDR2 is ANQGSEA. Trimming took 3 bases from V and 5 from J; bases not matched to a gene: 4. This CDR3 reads CSVDRLADNEQFF. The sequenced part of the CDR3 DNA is TGCAGCGTTGACAGGCTAGCGGACAATGAG.

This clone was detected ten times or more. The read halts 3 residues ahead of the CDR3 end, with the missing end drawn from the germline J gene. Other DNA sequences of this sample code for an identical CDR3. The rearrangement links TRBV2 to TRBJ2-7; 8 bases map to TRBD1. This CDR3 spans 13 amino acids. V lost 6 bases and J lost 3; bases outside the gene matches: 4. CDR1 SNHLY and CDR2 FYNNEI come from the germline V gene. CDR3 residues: CASSGQGVYEQYF. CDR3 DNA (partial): TGTGCCAGCAGCGGACAGGGTGTCTACGAG.

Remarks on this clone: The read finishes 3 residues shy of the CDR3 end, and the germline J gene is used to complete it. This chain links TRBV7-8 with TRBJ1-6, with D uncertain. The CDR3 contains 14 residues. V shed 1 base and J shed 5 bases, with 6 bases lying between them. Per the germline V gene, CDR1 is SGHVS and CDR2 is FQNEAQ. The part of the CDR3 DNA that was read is TGTGCCAGCAGCTTAGTCACAGATAATTCACCC. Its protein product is CASSLVTDNSP. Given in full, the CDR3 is CASSLVTDNSPLHF. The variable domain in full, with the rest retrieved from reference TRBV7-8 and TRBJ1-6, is GAGVSQSPRYKVAKRGQDVALRCDPISGHVSLFWYQQALGQGPEFLTYFQNEAQLDKSGLPSDRFFAERPEGSVSTLKIQRTQQEDSAVYLCASSLVTDNSPLHFGNGTRLTVT.

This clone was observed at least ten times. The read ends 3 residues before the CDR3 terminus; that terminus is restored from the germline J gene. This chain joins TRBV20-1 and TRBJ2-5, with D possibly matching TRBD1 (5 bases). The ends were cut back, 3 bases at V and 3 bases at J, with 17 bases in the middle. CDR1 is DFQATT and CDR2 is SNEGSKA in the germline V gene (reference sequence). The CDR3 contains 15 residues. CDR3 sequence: CSASEGAFREETQYF. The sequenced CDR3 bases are TGCAGTGCTAGTGAAGGGGCTTTTCGAGAAGAGACC.

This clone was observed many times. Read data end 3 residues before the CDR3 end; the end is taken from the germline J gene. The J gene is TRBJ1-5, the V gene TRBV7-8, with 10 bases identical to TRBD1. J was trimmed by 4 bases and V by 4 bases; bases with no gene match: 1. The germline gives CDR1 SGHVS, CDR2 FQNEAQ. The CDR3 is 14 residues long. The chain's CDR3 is CASSWTGGNQPQHF. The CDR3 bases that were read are TGTGCCAGCAGCTGGACAGGGGGTAATCAGCCC.

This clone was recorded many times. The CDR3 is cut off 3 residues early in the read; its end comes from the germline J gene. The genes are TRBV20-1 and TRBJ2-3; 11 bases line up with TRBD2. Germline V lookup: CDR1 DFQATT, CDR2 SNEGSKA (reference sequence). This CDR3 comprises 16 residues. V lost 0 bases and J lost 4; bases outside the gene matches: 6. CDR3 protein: CSARDLTSGTPDTQYF. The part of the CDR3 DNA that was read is TGCAGTGCTAGAGATCTGACTAGCGGGACCCCAGATACG.

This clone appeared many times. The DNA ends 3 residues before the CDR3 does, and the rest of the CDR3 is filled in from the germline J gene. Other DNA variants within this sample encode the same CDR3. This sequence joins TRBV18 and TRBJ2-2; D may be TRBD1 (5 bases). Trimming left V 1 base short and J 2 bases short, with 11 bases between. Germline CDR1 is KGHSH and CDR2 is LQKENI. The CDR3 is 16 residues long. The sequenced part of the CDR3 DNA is TGTGCCAGCTCACCACTCCAGGGTGGAAACACCGGGGAG. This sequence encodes CASSPLQGGNTGE. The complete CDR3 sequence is CASSPLQGGNTGELFF.

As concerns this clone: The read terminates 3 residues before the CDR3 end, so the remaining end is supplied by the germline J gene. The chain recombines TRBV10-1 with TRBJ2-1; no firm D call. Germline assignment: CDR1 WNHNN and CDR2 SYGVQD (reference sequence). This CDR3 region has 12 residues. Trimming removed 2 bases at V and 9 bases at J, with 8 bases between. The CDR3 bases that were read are TGCGCCAGCAGTGAGACCCCGGGTGAG. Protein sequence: CASSETPGE. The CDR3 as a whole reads CASSETPGEQFF.

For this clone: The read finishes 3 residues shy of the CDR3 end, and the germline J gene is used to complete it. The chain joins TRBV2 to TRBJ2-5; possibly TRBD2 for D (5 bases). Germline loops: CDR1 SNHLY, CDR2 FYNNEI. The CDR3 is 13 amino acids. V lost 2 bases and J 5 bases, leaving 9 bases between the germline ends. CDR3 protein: CASSEITGETQYF. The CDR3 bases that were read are TGTGCCAGCAGTGAAATCACGGGGGAGACC.

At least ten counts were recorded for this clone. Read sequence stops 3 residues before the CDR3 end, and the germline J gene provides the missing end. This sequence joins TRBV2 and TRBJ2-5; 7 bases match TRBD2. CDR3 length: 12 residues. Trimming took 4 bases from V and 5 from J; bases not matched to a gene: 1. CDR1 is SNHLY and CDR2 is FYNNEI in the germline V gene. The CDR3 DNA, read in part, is TGTGCCAGCAGTGGGGGGGGTGAGACC. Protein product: CASSGGGET. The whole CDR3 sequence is CASSGGGETQYF.

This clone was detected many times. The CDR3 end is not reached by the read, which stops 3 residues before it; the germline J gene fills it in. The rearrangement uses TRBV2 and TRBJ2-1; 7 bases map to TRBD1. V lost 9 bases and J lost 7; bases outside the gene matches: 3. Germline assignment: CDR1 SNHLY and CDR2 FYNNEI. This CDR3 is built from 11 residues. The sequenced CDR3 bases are TGTGCCAGAGGGGGCGGGAATGAG. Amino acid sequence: CARGGGNE. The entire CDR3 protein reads CARGGGNEQFF.

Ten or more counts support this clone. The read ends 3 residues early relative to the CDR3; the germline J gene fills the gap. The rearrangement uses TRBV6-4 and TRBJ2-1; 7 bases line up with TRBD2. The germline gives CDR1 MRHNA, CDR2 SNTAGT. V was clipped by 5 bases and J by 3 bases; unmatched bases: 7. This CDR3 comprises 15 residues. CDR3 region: CASSSQGGDYNEQFF. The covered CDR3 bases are TGTGCCAGCAGTAGTCAGGGAGGGGACTACAATGAG.

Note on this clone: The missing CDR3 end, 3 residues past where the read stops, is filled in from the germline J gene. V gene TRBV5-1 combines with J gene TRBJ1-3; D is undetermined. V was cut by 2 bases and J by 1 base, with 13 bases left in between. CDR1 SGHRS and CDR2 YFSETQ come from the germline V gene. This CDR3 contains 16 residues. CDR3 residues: CASSFTVSGSGNTIYF. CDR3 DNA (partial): TGCGCCAGCAGCTTTACAGTCTCTGGTTCTGGAAACACC. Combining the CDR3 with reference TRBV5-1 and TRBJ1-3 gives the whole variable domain KAGVTQTPRYLIKTRGQQVTLSCSPISGHRSVSWYQQTPGQGLQFLFEYFSETQRNKGNFPGRFSGRQFSNSRSEMNVSTLELGDSALYLCASSFTVSGSGNTIYFGEGSWLTVV.

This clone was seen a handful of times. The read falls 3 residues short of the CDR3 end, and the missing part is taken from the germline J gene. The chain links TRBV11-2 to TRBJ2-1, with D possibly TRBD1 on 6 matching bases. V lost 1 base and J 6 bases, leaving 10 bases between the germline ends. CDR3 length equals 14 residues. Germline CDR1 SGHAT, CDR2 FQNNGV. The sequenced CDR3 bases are TGTGCCAGCAGCTTAGGGACAGAGATCAATGAG. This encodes CASSLGTEINE. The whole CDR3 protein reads CASSLGTEINEQFF.

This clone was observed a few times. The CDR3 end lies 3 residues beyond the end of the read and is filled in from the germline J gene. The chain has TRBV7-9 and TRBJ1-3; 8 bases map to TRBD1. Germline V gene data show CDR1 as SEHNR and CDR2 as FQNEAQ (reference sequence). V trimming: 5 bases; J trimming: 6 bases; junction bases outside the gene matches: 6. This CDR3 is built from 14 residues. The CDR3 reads CASSPGQGQNTIYF. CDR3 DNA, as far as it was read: TGTGCCAGCAGCCCCGGACAGGGTCAAAACACC. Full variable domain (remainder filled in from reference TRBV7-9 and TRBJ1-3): DTGVSQNPRHKITKRGQNVTFRCDPISEHNRLYWYRQTLGQGPEFLTYFQNEAQLEKSRLLSDRFSAERPKGSFSTLEIQRTEQGDSAMYLCASSPGQGQNTIYFGEGSWLTVV.

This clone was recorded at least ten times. Here the CDR3 reads CASRATGVDEQFF. CDR3 DNA, as far as it was read: TGTGCCAGCAGGGCGACAGGGGTGGATGAG. This chain links TRBV2 with TRBJ2-1, with TRBD1 identical over 8 bases. The read terminates 3 residues before the CDR3 end, so the remaining end is supplied by the germline J gene. CDR1 is SNHLY, CDR2 FYNNEI, per germline. The CDR3 runs 13 residues. V gave up 6 bases and J gave up 8 bases; unmatched junction bases: 6. Drawing the rest from reference TRBV2 and TRBJ2-1, the complete variable domain is EPEVTQTPSHQVTQMGQEVILRCVPISNHLYFYWYRQILGQKVEFLVSFYNNEISEKSEIFDDQFSVERPDGSNFTLKIRSTKLEDSAMYFCASRATGVDEQFFGPGTRLTVL.

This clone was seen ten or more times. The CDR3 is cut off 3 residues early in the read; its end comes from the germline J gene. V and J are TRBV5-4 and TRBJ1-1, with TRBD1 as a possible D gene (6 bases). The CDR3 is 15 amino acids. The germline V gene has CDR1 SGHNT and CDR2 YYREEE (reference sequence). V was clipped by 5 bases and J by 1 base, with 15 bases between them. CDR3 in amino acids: CASSQLGAENTEAFF. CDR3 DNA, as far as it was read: TGTGCCAGCAGTCAACTGGGGGCGGAGAACACTGAA.

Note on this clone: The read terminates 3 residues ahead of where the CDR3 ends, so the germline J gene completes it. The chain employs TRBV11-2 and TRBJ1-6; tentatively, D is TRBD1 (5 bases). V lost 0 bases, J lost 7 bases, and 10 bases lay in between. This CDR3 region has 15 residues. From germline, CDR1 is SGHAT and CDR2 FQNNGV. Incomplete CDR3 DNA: TGTGCCAGCAGCTTAGACAGGGTAGAGAATTCACCC. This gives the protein CASSLDRVENSP. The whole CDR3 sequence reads CASSLDRVENSPLHF.

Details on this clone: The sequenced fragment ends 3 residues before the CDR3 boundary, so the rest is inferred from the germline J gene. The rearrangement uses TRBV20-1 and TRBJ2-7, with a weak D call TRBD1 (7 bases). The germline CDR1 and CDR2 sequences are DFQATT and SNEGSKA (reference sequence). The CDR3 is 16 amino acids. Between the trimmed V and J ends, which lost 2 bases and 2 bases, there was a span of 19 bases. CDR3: CSARSGGTAKPYEQYF. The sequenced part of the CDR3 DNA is TGCAGTGCTAGATCAGGGGGGACAGCGAAACCCTACGAG.

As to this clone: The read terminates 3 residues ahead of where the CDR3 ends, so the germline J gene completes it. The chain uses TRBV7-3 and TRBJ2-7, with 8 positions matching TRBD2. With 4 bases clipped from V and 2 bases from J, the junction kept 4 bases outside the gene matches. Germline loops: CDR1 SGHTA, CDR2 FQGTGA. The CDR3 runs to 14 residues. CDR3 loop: CASSYEAGAYEQYF. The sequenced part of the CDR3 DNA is TGTGCCAGCAGCTACGAAGCGGGAGCCTACGAG.

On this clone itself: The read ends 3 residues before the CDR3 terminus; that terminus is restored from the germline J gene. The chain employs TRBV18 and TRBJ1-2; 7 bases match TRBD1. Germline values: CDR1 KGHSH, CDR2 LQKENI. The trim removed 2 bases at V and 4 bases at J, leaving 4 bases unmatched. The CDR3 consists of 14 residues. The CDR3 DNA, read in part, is TGTGCCAGCTCACCAACAGACAGGGCCTATGGC. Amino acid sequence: CASSPTDRAYG. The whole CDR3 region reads CASSPTDRAYGYTF.